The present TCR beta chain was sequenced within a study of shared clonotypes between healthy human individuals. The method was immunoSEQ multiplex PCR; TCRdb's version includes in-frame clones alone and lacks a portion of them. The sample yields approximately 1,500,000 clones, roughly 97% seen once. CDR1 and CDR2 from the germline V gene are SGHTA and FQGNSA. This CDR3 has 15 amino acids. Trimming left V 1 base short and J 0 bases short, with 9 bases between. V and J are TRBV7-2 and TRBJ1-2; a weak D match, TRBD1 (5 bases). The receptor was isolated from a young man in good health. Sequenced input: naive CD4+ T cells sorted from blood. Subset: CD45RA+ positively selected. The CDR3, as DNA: TGTGCCAGCAGCTTAGTGGGGGGGGCTAACTATGGCTACACCTTC. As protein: CASSLVGGANYGYTF.